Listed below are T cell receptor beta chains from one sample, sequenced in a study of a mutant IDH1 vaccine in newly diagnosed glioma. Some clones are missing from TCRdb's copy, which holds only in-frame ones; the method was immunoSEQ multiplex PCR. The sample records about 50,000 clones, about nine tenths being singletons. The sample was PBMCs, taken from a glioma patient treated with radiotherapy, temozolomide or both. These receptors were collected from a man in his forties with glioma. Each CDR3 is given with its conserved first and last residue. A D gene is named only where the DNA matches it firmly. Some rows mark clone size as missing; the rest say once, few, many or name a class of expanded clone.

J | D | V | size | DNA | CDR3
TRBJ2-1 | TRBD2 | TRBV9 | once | TGTGCCAGCAGCGTAGATTTCACACTACTAGCGGGAGTTAAAAATGAGCAGTTCTTC | CASSVDFTLLAGVKNEQFF
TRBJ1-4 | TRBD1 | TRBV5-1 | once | TGCGCCAGCAGCATCCGACAGGGATCGGGTGAAAAACTGTTTTTT | CASSIRQGSGEKLFF
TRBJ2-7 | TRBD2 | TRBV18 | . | TGTGCCAGCTCACCGGGAGCGGGAGGCTCCTACGAGCAGTACTTC | CASSPGAGGSYEQYF
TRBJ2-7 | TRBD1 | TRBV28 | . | TGTGCCAGCAGTTCCAGGGGGGAGCAGTACTTC | CASSSRGEQYF
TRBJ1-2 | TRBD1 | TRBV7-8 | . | TGTGCCAGCAGCCCATGGGACAGGTCGGGTGGCTACACCTTC | CASSPWDRSGGYTF
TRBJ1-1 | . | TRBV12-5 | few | TGTGCTAGTGGTTTGGTACTAGGACCCAGTGAAGCTTTCTTT | CASGLVLGPSEAFF
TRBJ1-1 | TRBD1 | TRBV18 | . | TGTGCCAGCTCACCGGACAGGGGGAGAGGGACTGAAGCTTTCTTT | CASSPDRGRGTEAFF
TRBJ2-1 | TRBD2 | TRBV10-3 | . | TGTGCCATCAGCCCGGGACTAGCAAGGCATGAGCAGTTCTTC | CAISPGLARHEQFF
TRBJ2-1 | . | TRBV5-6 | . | TGTGCCAGCAGCTTGGTCGATGAGCAGTTCTTC | CASSLVDEQFF
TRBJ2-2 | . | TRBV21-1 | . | TGTGCCAGCAGCAAAGAGGGGACAGGGAACGACACCGGGGAGCTGTTTTTT | CASSKEGTGNDTGELFF
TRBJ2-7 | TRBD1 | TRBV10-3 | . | TGTGCCATCAGTGAGTTTGGACAGGGGTACCTGGAGCAGTACTTC | CAISEFGQGYLEQYF
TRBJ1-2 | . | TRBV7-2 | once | TGTGCCAGCAGCCGGGACACCTATGGCTACACCTTC | CASSRDTYGYTF
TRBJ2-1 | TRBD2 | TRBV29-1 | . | TGCAGTGATAGCGGGAGCCCCTACAATGAGCAGTTCTTC | CSDSGSPYNEQFF
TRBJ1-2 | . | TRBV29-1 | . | TGCAGCGCGGGGGAAAGGGAGGGCTACACCTTC | CSAGEREGYTF
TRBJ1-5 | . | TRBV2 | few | TGTGCCGGGGGGAATCAGCCCCAGCATTTT | CAGGNQPQHF
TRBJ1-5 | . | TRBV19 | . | TGTGCCAGTACCCCGCTTAGCAATCAGCCCCAGCATTTT | CASTPLSNQPQHF
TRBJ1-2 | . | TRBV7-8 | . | TGTGCCAGCAGCCCACGGACGGCAGATAACTATGGCTACACCTTC | CASSPRTADNYGYTF
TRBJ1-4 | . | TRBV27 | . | TGTGCCAGCAGTTTAAATTGGGGTAATGAAAAACTGTTTTTT | CASSLNWGNEKLFF
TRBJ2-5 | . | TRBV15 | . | TGTGCCACCAGCGCGGGGACAGCCCAAGAGACCCAGTACTTC | CATSAGTAQETQYF
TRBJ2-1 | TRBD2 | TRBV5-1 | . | TGCGCCAGCAGCTATAGCGGGAGTAGGTACAATGAGCAGTTCTTC | CASSYSGSRYNEQFF
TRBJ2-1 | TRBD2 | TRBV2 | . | TGTGCCAGCAGCGGACTAGCGGGAGGGCCTGAGCAGTTCTTC | CASSGLAGGPEQFF
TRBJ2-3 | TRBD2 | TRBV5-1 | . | TGCGCCAGCAGCTTGGAGAGACTAGCGATATCAGATACGCAGTATTTT | CASSLERLAISDTQYF
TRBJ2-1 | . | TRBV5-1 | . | TGCGCCAGCAGCTTGGTCGCCTACAATGAGCAGTTCTTC | CASSLVAYNEQFF
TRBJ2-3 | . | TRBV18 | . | TGTGCCAGCTCACCGAGAAGGACAGATACGCAGTATTTT | CASSPRRTDTQYF
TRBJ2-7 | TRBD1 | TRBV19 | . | TGTGCCAGTAGTATAGATCTTAACAGGGGTGACGAGCAGTACTTC | CASSIDLNRGDEQYF
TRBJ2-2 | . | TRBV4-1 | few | TGCGCCAGCAGCCGATTGGGGGCCGGGGAGCTGTTTTTT | CASSRLGAGELFF
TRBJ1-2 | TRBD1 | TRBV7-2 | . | TGTGCCAGCAGCGGAGGCAGGGGGGTCTTTAGGAACTATGGCTACACCTTC | CASSGGRGVFRNYGYTF
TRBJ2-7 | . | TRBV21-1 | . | TGTGCCAACAGACTAACTAGCGGAATACGATTCGAGCAGTACTTC | CANRLTSGIRFEQYF
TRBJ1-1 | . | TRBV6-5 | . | TGTGCCAGCAAGGGGGGGAACACTGAAGCTTTCTTT | CASKGGNTEAFF
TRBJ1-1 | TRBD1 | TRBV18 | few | TGTGCCAGCTCACGAGGACAGGGGACTGAAGCTTTCTTT | CASSRGQGTEAFF
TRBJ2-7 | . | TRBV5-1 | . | TGCGCCAGCAGCTTATCCCCCGGGGAGGAGCAGTACTTC | CASSLSPGEEQYF
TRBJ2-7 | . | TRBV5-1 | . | TGCGCCAGCAGCTTGGGAATTCCCGAAGGCGAGCAGTACTTC | CASSLGIPEGEQYF
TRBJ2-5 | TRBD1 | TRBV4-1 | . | TGCGCCAGCACCGGACAGGGAAGGGAGACCCAGTACTTC | CASTGQGRETQYF
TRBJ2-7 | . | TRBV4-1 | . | TGCGCCAGCAGCCCTTGGTGGGAATCCTACGAGCAGTACTTC | CASSPWWESYEQYF
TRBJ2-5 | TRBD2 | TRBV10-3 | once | TGTGCCATCAGTGATCGGGCGGGAGGGGAAGAGACCCAGTACTTC | CAISDRAGGEETQYF
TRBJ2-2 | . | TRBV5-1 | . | TGCGCCAGCAGCTTGGATGGGGGCCCCGGGGAGCTGTTTTTT | CASSLDGGPGELFF
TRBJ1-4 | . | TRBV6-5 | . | TGTGCCAGCAGAACGGCACCCGGAGGTGAAAAACTGTTTTTT | CASRTAPGGEKLFF
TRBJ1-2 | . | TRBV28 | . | TGTGCCAGCAGTCGGGGTGGCTACACCTTC | CASSRGGYTF
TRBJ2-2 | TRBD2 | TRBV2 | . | TGTGCCAGGGGGACTAGCGGGATGTTCGGGGAGCTGTTTTTT | CARGTSGMFGELFF
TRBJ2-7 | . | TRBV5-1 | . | TGCGCCAGCAGCTCCCCTGCACTGTCCTACGAGCAGTACTTC | CASSSPALSYEQYF
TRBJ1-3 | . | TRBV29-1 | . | TGCAGCGCGGGGATGGAAGTTGGAAACACCATATATTTT | CSAGMEVGNTIYF
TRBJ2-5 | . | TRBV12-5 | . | TGTGCTAGTGGTTTGGGACAGTCGGGGTTGGAGACCCAGTACTTC | CASGLGQSGLETQYF
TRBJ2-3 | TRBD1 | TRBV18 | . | TGTGCCAGCTCAACCCGACAGGGATCAGATACGCAGTATTTT | CASSTRQGSDTQYF
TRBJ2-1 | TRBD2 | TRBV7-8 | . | TGTGCCAGCAGCTCTGATGGGACTAGGTTGTTCTTC | CASSSDGTRLFF
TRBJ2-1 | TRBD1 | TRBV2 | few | TGTGCCAGCCGACAGGGGCTACCGGGCGATGAGCAGTTCTTC | CASRQGLPGDEQFF
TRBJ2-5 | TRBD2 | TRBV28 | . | TGTGCCAGCAGTTTTTGGGGGGGGACCCAGTACTTC | CASSFWGGTQYF